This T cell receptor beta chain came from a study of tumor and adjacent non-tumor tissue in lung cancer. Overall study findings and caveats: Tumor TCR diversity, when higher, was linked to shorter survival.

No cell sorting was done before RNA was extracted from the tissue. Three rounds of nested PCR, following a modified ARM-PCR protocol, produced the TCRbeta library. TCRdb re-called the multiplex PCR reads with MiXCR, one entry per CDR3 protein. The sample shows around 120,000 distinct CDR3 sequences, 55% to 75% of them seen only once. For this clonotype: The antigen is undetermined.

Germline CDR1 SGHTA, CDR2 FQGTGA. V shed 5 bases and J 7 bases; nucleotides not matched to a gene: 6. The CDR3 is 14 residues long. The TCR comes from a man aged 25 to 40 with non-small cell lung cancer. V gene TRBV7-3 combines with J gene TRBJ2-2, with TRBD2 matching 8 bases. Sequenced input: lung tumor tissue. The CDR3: CASSIGGANGELFF. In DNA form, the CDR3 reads TGTGCCAGCAGCATCGGGGGGGCGAACGGGGAGCTGTTTTTT.